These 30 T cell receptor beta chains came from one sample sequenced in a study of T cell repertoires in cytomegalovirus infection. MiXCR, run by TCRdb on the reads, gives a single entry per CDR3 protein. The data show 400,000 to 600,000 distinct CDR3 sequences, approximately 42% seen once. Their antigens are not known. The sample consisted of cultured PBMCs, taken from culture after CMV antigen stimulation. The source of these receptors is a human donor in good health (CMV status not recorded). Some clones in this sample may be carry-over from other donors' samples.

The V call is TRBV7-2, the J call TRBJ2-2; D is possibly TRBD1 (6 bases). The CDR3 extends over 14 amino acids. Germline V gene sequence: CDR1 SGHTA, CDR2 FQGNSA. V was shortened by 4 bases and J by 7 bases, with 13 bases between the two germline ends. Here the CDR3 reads CASSSDSSRGELFF. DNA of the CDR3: TGTGCCAGCAGCTCGGACAGCTCACGCGGGGAGCTGTTTTTT.

CDR3 bases: TGTGCCAGCAGCTTATGGGTAGCGGGGGACAATGAGCAGTTCTTC. This translates into CASSLWVAGDNEQFF. The chain links TRBV7-2 to TRBJ2-1; 9 bases are a match to TRBD2. J was trimmed by 5 bases and V by 2 bases; bases with no gene match: 4. Germline values: CDR1 SGHTA, CDR2 FQGNSA. The CDR3 runs to 15 residues.

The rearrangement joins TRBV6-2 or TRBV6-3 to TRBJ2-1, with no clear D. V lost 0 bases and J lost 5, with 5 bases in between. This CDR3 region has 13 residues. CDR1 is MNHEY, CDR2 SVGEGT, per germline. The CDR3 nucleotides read TGTGCCAGCAGTTACTCTCTGAACAATGAGCAGTTCTTC. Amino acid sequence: CASSYSLNNEQFF.

The CDR3 spells CASSFSGREYNEQFF. CDR3 in DNA: TGTGCCAGCAGTTTCTCGGGACGAGAGTACAATGAGCAGTTCTTC. The chain carries TRBV28 and TRBJ2-1, with D perhaps assigned TRBD1 or TRBD2 (5 bases each). The germline V gene has CDR1 MDHEN and CDR2 SYDVKM. This CDR3 region has 15 residues. V was shortened by 3 bases and J by 4 bases, with 13 bases between the two germline ends.

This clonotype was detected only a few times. The CDR3 here is CASSKGAHNSPLHF. DNA of the CDR3: TGTGCCAGTAGTAAAGGGGCTCATAATTCACCCCTCCACTTT. The J gene is TRBJ1-6, the V gene TRBV19; D is perhaps TRBD1 (5 bases). The germline V and J ends were trimmed by 4 bases and 5 bases, with 9 bases remaining between them. The CDR3 sequence is 14 residues long. Per the germline V gene, CDR1 is LNHDA and CDR2 is SQIVND (reference sequence).

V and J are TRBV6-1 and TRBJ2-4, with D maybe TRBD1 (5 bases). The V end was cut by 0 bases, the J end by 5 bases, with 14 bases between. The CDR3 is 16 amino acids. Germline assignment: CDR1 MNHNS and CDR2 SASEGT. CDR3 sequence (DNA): TGTGCCAGCAGTGAAGCACACAGGTCTTCCGAAAACATTCAGTACTTC. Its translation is CASSEAHRSSENIQYF.

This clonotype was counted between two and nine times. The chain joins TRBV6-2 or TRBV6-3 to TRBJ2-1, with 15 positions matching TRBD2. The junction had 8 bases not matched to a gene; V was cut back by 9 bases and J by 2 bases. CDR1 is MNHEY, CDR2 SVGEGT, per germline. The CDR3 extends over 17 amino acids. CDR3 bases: TGTGCCAGTATCGGACTAGCGGGAGGGCCTGCCTACAATGAGCAGTTCTTC. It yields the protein CASIGLAGGPAYNEQFF.

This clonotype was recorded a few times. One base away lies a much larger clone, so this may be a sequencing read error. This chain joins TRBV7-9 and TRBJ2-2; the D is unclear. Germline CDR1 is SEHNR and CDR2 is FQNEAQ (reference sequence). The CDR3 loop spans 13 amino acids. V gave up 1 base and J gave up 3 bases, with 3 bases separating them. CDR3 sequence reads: CASSLEDTGELFF. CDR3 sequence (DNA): TGTGCCAGCAGCTTAGAGGACACCGGGGAGCTGTTTTTT.

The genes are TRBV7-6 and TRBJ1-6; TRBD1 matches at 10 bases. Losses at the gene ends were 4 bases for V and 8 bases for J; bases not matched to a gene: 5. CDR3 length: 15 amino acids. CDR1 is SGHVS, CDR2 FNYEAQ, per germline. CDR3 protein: CASSSGGTGDSPLHF. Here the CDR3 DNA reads TGTGCCAGCAGCTCCGGCGGGACAGGGGATTCACCCCTCCACTTT.

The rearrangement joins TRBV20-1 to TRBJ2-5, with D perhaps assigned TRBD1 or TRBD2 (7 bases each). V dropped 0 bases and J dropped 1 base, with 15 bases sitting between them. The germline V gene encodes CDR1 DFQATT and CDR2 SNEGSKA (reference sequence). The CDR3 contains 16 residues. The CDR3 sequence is CSARDFGEGAQETQYF. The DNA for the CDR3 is TGCAGTGCTAGAGATTTCGGGGAGGGGGCCCAAGAGACCCAGTACTTC.

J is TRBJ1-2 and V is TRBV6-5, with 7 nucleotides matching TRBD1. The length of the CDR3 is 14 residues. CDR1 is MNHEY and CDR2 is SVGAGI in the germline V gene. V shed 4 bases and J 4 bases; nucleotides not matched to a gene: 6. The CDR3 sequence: CASSSRGQLYGYTF. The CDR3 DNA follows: TGTGCCAGCAGTTCCAGGGGACAGCTCTATGGCTACACCTTC.

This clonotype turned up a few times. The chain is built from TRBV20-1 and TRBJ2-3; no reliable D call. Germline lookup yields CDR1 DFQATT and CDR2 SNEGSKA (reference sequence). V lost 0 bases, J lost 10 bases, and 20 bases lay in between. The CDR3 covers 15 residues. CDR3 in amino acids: CSARDPSFAVPAQYF. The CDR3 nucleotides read TGCAGTGCTAGAGATCCCAGTTTTGCCGTACCCGCGCAGTATTTT.

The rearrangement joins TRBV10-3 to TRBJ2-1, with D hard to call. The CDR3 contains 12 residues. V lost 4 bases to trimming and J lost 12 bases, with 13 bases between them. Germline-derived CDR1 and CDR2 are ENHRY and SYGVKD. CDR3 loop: CAISVSLRAQFF. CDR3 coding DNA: TGTGCCATCAGTGTATCGTTAAGGGCGCAGTTCTTC.

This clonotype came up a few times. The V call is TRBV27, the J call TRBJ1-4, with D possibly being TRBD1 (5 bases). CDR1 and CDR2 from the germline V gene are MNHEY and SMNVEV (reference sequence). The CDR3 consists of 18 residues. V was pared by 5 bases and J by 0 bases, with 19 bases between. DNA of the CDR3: TGTGCCAGCAGTCTCCGCGGACACGCCGCTGCAACTAATGAAAAACTGTTTTTT. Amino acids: CASSLRGHAAATNEKLFF. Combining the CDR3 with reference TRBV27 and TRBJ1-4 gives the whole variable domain EAQVTQNPRYLITVTGKKLTVTCSQNMNHEYMSWYRQDPGLGLRQIYYSMNVEVTDKGDVPEGYKVSRKEKRNFPLILESPSPNQTSLYFCASSLRGHAAATNEKLFFGSGTQLSVL.

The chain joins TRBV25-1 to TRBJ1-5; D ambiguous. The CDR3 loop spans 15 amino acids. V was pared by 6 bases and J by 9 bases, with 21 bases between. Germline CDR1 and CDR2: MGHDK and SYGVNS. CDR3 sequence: CASSSRMGLEGPQHF. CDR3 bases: TGTGCCAGCAGCTCCAGGATGGGGTTAGAGGGGCCCCAGCATTTT.

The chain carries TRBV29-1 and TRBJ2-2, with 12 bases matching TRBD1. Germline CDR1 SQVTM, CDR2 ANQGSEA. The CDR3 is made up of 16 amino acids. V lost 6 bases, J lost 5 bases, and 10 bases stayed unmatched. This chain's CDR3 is CSVLLGTGGSTGELFF. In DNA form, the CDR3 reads TGCAGCGTACTTCTTGGGACAGGGGGCTCGACCGGGGAGCTGTTTTTT.

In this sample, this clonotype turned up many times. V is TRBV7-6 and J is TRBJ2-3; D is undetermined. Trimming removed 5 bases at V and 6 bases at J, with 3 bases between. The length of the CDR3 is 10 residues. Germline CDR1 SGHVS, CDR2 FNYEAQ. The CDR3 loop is CASSGDTQYF. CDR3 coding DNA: TGTGCCAGCAGCGGGGATACGCAGTATTTT.

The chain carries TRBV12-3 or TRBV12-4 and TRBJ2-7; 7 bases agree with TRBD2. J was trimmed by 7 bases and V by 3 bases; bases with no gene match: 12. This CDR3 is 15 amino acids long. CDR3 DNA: TGTGCCAGCAGTTTTGGTCTAGCGGCCCCCGAGGAGCAGTACTTC. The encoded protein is CASSFGLAAPEEQYF.

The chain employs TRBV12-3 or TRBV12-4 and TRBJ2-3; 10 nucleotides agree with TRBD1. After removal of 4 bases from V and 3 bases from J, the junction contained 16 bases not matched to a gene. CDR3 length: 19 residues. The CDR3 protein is CASSSGPPLAGQGTDTQYF. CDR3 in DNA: TGTGCCAGCAGTTCGGGGCCTCCCCTCGCGGGACAGGGGACAGATACGCAGTATTTT.

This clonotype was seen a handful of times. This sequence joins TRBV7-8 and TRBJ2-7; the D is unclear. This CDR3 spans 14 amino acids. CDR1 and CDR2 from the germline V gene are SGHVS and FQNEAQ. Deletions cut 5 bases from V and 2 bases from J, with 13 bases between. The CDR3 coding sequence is TGTGCCAGCAGCCCTAGGACCCAAACCTACGAGCAGTACTTC. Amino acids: CASSPRTQTYEQYF.

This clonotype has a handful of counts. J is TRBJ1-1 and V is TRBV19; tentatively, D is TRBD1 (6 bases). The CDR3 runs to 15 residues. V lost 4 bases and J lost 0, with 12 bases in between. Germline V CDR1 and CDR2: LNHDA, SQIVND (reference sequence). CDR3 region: CASSRTADMNTEAFF. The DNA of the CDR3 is TGTGCCAGTAGTAGGACAGCGGATATGAACACTGAAGCTTTCTTT.

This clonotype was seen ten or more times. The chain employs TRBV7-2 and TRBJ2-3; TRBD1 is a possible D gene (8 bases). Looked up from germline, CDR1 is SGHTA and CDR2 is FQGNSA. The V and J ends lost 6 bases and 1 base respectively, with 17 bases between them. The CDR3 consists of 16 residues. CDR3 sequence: CASSFGQGGGTDTQYF. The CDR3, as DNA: TGTGCCAGCAGTTTCGGACAGGGAGGGGGCACAGATACGCAGTATTTT.

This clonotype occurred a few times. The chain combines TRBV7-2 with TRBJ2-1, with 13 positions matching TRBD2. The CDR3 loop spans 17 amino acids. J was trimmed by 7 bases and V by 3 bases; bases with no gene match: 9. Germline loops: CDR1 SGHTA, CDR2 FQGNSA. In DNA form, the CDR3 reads TGTGCCAGCAGCTTCTTTAGGACTAGCGGGAGTTGGAATGAGCAGTTCTTC. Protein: CASSFFRTSGSWNEQFF.

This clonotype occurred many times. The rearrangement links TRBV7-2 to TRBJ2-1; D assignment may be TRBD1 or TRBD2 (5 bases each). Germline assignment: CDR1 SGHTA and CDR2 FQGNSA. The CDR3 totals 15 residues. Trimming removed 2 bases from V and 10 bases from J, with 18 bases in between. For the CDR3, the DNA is TGTGCCAGCAGCTTATCGGCCGGGGCGAGAGGCGAGCAGTTCTTC. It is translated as CASSLSAGARGEQFF.

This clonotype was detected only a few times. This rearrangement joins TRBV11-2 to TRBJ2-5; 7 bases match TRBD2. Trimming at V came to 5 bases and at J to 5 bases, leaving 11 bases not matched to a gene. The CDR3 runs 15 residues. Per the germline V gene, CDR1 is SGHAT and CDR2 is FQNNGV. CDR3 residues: CASSAIAGFGETQYF. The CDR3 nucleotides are TGTGCCAGCAGCGCCATAGCGGGCTTTGGGGAGACCCAGTACTTC.

CDR3 DNA sequence: TGTGCCAGCAGCGGGCGGGACTTAAATCAGCCCCAGCATTTT. It specifies CASSGRDLNQPQHF. The chain uses TRBV7-2 and TRBJ1-5; the D gene is possibly TRBD1 (5 bases). This CDR3 has 14 amino acids. Germline V gives CDR1 SGHTA, CDR2 FQGNSA. V dropped 5 bases and J dropped 4 bases, with 12 bases sitting between them.

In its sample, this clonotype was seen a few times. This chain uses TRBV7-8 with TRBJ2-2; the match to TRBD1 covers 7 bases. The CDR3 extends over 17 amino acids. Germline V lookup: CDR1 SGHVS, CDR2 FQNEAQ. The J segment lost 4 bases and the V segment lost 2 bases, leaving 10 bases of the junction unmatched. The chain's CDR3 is CASSLSPDRVGTGELFF. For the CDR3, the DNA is TGTGCCAGCAGCTTATCCCCCGACAGGGTGGGCACCGGGGAGCTGTTTTTT.

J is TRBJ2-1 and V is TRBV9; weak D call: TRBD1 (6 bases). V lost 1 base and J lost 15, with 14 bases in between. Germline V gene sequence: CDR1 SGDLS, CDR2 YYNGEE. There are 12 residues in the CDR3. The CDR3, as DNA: TGTGCCAGCAGCGTACCCGGACAGAAAGCGTTCTTC. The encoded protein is CASSVPGQKAFF.

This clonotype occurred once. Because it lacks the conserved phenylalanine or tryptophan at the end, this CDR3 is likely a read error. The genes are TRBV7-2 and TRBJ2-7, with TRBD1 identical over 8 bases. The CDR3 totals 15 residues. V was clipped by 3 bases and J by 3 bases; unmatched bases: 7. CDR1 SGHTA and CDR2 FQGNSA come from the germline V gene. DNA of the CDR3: TGTGCCAGCAGCTTTAAGAGACAGGGGTTCTACGAGCAGTACATC. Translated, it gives CASSFKRQGFYEQYI.

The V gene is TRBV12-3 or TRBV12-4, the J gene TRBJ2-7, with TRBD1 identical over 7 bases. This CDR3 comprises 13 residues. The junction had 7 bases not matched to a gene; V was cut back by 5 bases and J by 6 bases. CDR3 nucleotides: TGTGCCAGCAGTACTCGACAGGGTCGCGAGCAGTACTTC. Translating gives CASSTRQGREQYF.